The 27 T cell receptor beta chains below come from one sample, sequenced in a study of regulatory T cells in long-lasting Graves disease. Time point here: newly diagnosed GD, antithyroid drugs for less than 3 months. Isolated PBMC RNA provided the starting material for the TCR library. In building TCR beta libraries, iRepertoire HTBI primers were used together with Arm-PCR of CDR3 regions. TCRdb re-called the multiplex PCR reads with MiXCR, one entry per CDR3 protein. This table has about 220,000 distinct CDR3 sequences, around a fifth appearing once. This sample also belongs to another study, concerning T cells in Graves' hyperthyroidism and ophthalmopathy.

The sample here was peripheral blood mononuclear cells (PBMCs), taken at new diagnosis, from a patient treated with antithyroid drugs. The receptors here all came from a woman between 25 and 40 years old with Graves disease.

In its sample, this clonotype was seen many times. The chain links TRBV30 to TRBJ1-1; D ambiguous. The CDR3 extends over 14 amino acids. Germline V gives CDR1 GTSNPN, CDR2 SVGIG (reference sequence). V was shortened by 2 bases and J by 0 bases, with 10 bases between the two germline ends. In DNA, the CDR3 is TGTGCCTGGAGTTCTGGACGGGTGAACACTGAAGCTTTCTTT. This encodes CAWSSGRVNTEAFF.

The chain carries TRBV3-1 and TRBJ1-1, with 7 positions matching TRBD1. The CDR3 is 14 residues long. Losses at the gene ends were 6 bases for V and 5 bases for J; bases not matched to a gene: 9. CDR1 and CDR2 from the germline V gene are LGHDT and YNNKEL (reference sequence). CDR3 bases: TGTGCCAGCAGGTTCGACAGGGACCATACTGAAGCTTTCTTT. Its protein product is CASRFDRDHTEAFF. The whole variable domain, filled in from reference TRBV3-1 and TRBJ1-1, reads DTAVSQTPKYLVTQMGNDKSIKCEQNLGHDTMYWYKQDSKKFLKIMFSYNNKELIINETVPNRFSPKSPDKAHLNLHINSLELGDSAVYFCASRFDRDHTEAFFGQGTRLTVV.

A note on this clonotype: A read error is likely here: a far larger clone is one base away. The chain has TRBV11-1 and TRBJ1-2; TRBD1 matches at 9 bases. The CDR3 runs 13 residues. Germline V gene lookup returns CDR1 SGHAT and CDR2 FQDESV (reference sequence). The CDR3 region has the DNA TGTCCCAGCAGCGCACAGGGGGCGTCGGGCTACACCTTC. It specifies CPSSAQGASGYTF. Full variable domain (missing parts from reference TRBV11-1 and TRBJ1-2): EAEVAQSPRYKITEKSQAVAFWCDPISGHATLYWYRQILGQGPELLVQFQDESVVDDSQLPKDRFSAERLKGVDSTLKIQPAELGDSAMYLCPSSAQGASGYTFGSGTRLTVV.

The rearrangement uses TRBV28 and TRBJ2-1; D is unresolved. This CDR3 has 13 residues. V was pared by 4 bases and J by 5 bases, with 9 bases between. Per germline, CDR1 MDHEN and CDR2 SYDVKM. The CDR3 coding sequence is TGTGCCAGCAGTTCAAACCACGACAATGAGCAGTTCTTC. It translates to CASSSNHDNEQFF.

With respect to this clonotype: This may be a read error: a much more frequent sequence differs by one nucleotide. As DNA, the CDR3 is TGTGCCTGGAATGTAGACAGGGGGACAGATACGCAGTATTTT. Its protein is CAWNVDRGTDTQYF. This chain connects TRBV30 to TRBJ2-3; 9 nucleotides align to TRBD1. CDR1 and CDR2 (germline): GTSNPN, SVGIG (reference sequence). The CDR3 spans 14 residues. Trimming took 4 bases from V and 3 from J; bases not matched to a gene: 5.

This clonotype was picked up many times. This chain uses TRBV7-2 with TRBJ2-4; tentatively, D is TRBD1 (7 bases). The CDR3 consists of 16 residues. V was shortened by 4 bases and J by 7 bases, with 20 bases between the two germline ends. Per germline, CDR1 SGHTA and CDR2 FQGNSA. The CDR3 nucleotides read TGTGCCAGCAGCTCCTACCACCAGGGGGGCAGGAACATTCAGTACTTC. It codes for CASSSYHQGGRNIQYF.

Concerning this clonotype itself: A much more abundant neighbour one base away suggests this may be a read error. The chain couples TRBV5-6 to TRBJ1-2, with 10 bases fitting TRBD1. This CDR3 is 11 amino acids long. Germline V lookup: CDR1 SGHDT, CDR2 YYEEEE. V trimming: 5 bases; J trimming: 11 bases; junction bases outside the gene matches: 3. In DNA form, the CDR3 reads TGTGCCAGCAGATGGGACAGGGGTTACACCTTC. This codes for CASRWDRGYTF.

This clonotype was recorded at least ten times. This chain links TRBV2 with TRBJ1-4, with unresolved D. The germline gives CDR1 SNHLY, CDR2 FYNNEI. Trimming removed 5 bases at V and 8 bases at J, with 12 bases between. This CDR3 spans 13 amino acids. CDR3 nucleotide sequence: TGTGCCAGCAGTTTGGGTCCCGGGGAAAAACTGTTTTTT. It is translated as CASSLGPGEKLFF.

This clonotype was observed many times. The chain is built from TRBV6-1 and TRBJ1-6; 9 bases are a match to TRBD1. The trim removed 6 bases at V and 5 bases at J, leaving 20 bases unmatched. Per germline, CDR1 MNHNS and CDR2 SASEGT. The CDR3 loop spans 20 amino acids. CDR3 coding DNA: TGTGCCAGCAGCCCCCTTCTCGCAGGGACAGGGAGGAACCATAATTCACCCCTCCACTTT. As protein: CASSPLLAGTGRNHNSPLHF.

Ten or more counts support this clonotype. J is TRBJ1-1 and V is TRBV6-1; D perhaps matches TRBD1 (5 bases). The CDR3 is made up of 13 amino acids. With 6 bases removed from V and 1 base from J, the gap between germline ends came to 9 bases. Germline loops: CDR1 MNHNS, CDR2 SASEGT. The CDR3 loop is CASRQTENTEAFF. CDR3 DNA sequence: TGTGCCAGCAGACAGACAGAGAACACTGAAGCTTTCTTT.

In its sample, this clonotype was seen many times. The gene calls are TRBV6-4 and TRBJ2-5; 8 nucleotides align to TRBD2. CDR3 length: 14 residues. Looked up from germline, CDR1 is MRHNA and CDR2 is SNTAGT. V dropped 7 bases and J dropped 6; count of bases not matched to a gene: 10. In DNA form, the CDR3 reads TGTGCCAGCAACCCCCGGGGGGGGATAAAGACCCAGTACTTC. Translation: CASNPRGGIKTQYF.

With respect to this clonotype: Because it lacks the conserved phenylalanine or tryptophan at the end, this CDR3 is likely a read error. The chain couples TRBV5-5 to TRBJ2-7; no reliable D call. The germline V and J ends were trimmed by 4 bases and 1 base, with 6 bases remaining between them. The CDR3 extends over 12 amino acids. Per the germline V gene, CDR1 is SGHKS and CDR2 is YYEKEE (reference sequence). CDR3 residues: CASSPPSYEQYL. In nucleotides, the CDR3 is TGTGCCAGCAGCCCCCCTTCCTACGAGCAGTACTTA.

This clonotype was observed many times. DNA for the CDR3: TGTGCCTTTTCCTCCGACAGGGACTCACGCGAGCAGTACTTC. Translation: CAFSSDRDSREQYF. The rearrangement links TRBV30 to TRBJ2-7; possible D gene TRBD1, 7 bases. Germline values: CDR1 GTSNPN, CDR2 SVGIG (reference sequence). Trimming removed 7 bases at V and 6 bases at J, with 22 bases between. The CDR3 runs 14 residues.

The chain recombines TRBV10-3 with TRBJ1-2, with D possibly being TRBD1 (5 bases). The V gene's germline CDR1 is ENHRY and CDR2 SYGVKD. The CDR3 spans 13 residues. The germline V and J ends were trimmed by 4 bases and 2 bases, with 8 bases remaining between them. The CDR3 DNA is TGTGCCATCAGTGTGACAGAAAACTATGGCTACACCTTC. Its protein is CAISVTENYGYTF.

In its sample, this clonotype was seen many times. V is TRBV28 and J is TRBJ2-5; D call uncertain. The germline gives CDR1 MDHEN, CDR2 SYDVKM. V lost 4 bases to trimming and J lost 2 bases, with 11 bases between them. This CDR3 comprises 14 residues. CDR3 residues: CASSWPYEQETQYF. CDR3 in DNA: TGTGCCAGCAGTTGGCCCTACGAGCAAGAGACCCAGTACTTC.

This clonotype was detected ten times or more. V is TRBV5-1 and J is TRBJ1-2, with a weak D call TRBD1 (5 bases). The V end was cut by 5 bases, the J end by 5 bases, with 19 bases between. Germline loops: CDR1 SGHRS, CDR2 YFSETQ. The CDR3 is 15 residues long. CDR3 sequence: CASSTGGTGGYGYTF. The CDR3 DNA sequence: TGCGCCAGCAGTACCGGAGGGACGGGGGGTTATGGCTACACCTTC.

This clonotype was observed many times. The junction differs from germline at one of its ends, possibly a read error. The V call is TRBV2, the J call TRBJ1-1; unclear D gene. This CDR3 comprises 14 residues. Germline CDR1 and CDR2: SNHLY and FYNNEI. CDR3 sequence (DNA): TGTGCCAGCAGTGAAGCCCTACAGAACACTGAAACTTTCTTT. It is translated as CASSEALQNTETFF.

A remark on this clonotype: A far more abundant clone sits one base away, making this likely a read error. The gene calls are TRBV6-1 and TRBJ2-7; perhaps TRBD2 as D (7 bases). The DNA end favors TRBJ2-1, so the J call may be wrong. CDR3 length: 17 residues. CDR1 MNHNS and CDR2 SASEGT come from the germline V gene. CDR3 coding DNA: TGTGCCAGCAGGACCCTCGCCCGCGGGGGCGTCCTGTACGAGCAGTTCTTC. Protein: CASRTLARGGVLYEQFF.

The rearrangement joins TRBV9 to TRBJ2-3; 13 bases are a match to TRBD2. The CDR3 length is 15 residues. Germline loops: CDR1 SGDLS, CDR2 YYNGEE. The J segment lost 5 bases and the V segment lost 5 bases, leaving 5 bases of the junction unmatched. CDR3 DNA sequence: TGTGCCAGCAGTGCCGGGACTAGCGGGATAGATACGCAGTATTTT. Translating it yields CASSAGTSGIDTQYF.

This clonotype came up many times. V usage is TRBV6-1 and J usage is TRBJ1-5, with no clear D. The CDR3 has 12 amino acids. The germline gives CDR1 MNHNS, CDR2 SASEGT. Trimming removed 7 bases at V and 2 bases at J, with 6 bases between. CDR3 sequence reads: CASKVGNQPQHF. CDR3 nucleotides: TGTGCCAGCAAAGTAGGCAATCAGCCCCAGCATTTT.

The gene calls are TRBV5-1 and TRBJ1-4; D perhaps matches TRBD1 (6 bases). Germline values: CDR1 SGHRS, CDR2 YFSETQ. This CDR3 comprises 15 residues. The germline V and J ends were trimmed by 6 bases and 7 bases, with 19 bases remaining between them. The CDR3 DNA reads as TGCGCCAGCAACTCCAGGGGTGGGCTGGGTGAAAAACTGTTTTTT. This codes for CASNSRGGLGEKLFF.

This clonotype occurred many times. The chain has TRBV6-5 and TRBJ1-5; no clear D. Trimming removed 0 bases at V and 2 bases at J, with 11 bases between. Germline V lookup: CDR1 MNHEY, CDR2 SVGAGI. The CDR3 length is 16 residues. The DNA of the CDR3 is TGTGCCAGCAGTTACTCGACCGAGCCGGGCAATCAGCCCCAGCATTTT. It yields the protein CASSYSTEPGNQPQHF.

Of note for this clonotype: A much larger clone is a single base away; this may be a read error. J is TRBJ2-7 and V is TRBV10-3; weak D call: TRBD1 (6 bases). CDR1 and CDR2 from the germline V gene are ENHRY and SYGVKD. CDR3 length: 14 amino acids. The CDR3 loop is CAISEFTGSYEQNF. DNA for the CDR3: TGTGCCATCAGTGAGTTTACAGGGTCCTACGAGCAGAACTTC.

This clonotype was recorded a few times. This chain connects TRBV10-3 to TRBJ2-7; 7 nucleotides align to TRBD1. CDR3 size: 13 residues. Trimming cost V 10 bases and J 0 bases; bases outside gene matches: 6. Germline V CDR1 and CDR2: ENHRY, SYGVKD. The CDR3 region is CATRQGSSYEQYF. CDR3 DNA: TGTGCCACCAGACAGGGCAGCTCCTACGAGCAGTACTTC.

About this clonotype itself: One base away lies a much larger clone, so this may be a sequencing read error. The rearrangement uses TRBV28 and TRBJ2-1; 9 bases are shared with TRBD2. Looked up from germline, CDR1 is MDHEN and CDR2 is SYDVKM. V was clipped by 5 bases and J by 1 base; unmatched bases: 9. The CDR3 is made up of 17 amino acids. The CDR3 here is CASSLNPSGVSYNEQFF. The CDR3 DNA sequence: TGTGCCAGCAGTCTCAACCCTAGCGGGGTTTCCTACAATGAGCAGTTCTTC.

Ten or more counts support this clonotype. This sequence joins TRBV20-1 and TRBJ2-4; 11 bases agree with TRBD2. The CDR3 totals 16 residues. Trimming took 0 bases from V and 8 from J; bases not matched to a gene: 9. Germline loops: CDR1 DFQATT, CDR2 SNEGSKA (reference sequence). As DNA, the CDR3 is TGCAGTGCTAGAGATTGGTCTAGCGGGAGGCTGGACATTCAGTACTTC. This sequence encodes CSARDWSSGRLDIQYF.

The sample holds many counts of this clonotype. The genes are TRBV19 and TRBJ1-3; D gene unclear. This CDR3 has 13 amino acids. Per the germline V gene, CDR1 is LNHDA and CDR2 is SQIVND (reference sequence). The V and J ends lost 1 base and 7 bases respectively, with 8 bases between them. The CDR3 DNA follows: TGTGCCAGTAGTATAGGAGGCGGGAACACCATATATTTT. This codes for CASSIGGGNTIYF.